A single sample is the source of the 8 T cell receptor beta chains below, sequenced in a study of CD4 and CD8 cells across lung adenocarcinoma regions. TCRdb processed the PCR reads anew with MiXCR; each CDR3 protein has one entry. This table has fewer than 30,000 distinct CDR3 sequences, 53% appearing once. The sequencing input was CD8+ T cells from the center of a lung tumor. The receptors originated from a male donor with lung adenocarcinoma. The CD4 and CD8 labels of this study may be unreliable.

The chain joins TRBV6-1 to TRBJ2-5; 10 bases are a match to TRBD2. CDR1 and CDR2 from the germline V gene are MNHNS and SASEGT. The CDR3 has 19 residues. V shed 2 bases and J 0 bases; nucleotides not matched to a gene: 12. CDR3 nucleotide sequence: TGTGCCAGCAGTGAAAAGCGGAGCGGGGGGGCCCGTGACCAAGAGACCCAGTACTTC. It yields the protein CASSEKRSGGARDQETQYF.

This clonotype has a count of ten or more. DNA for the CDR3: TGTGCCAGCAGTGACTCCTTCGGGGCTTACAATGAGCAGTTCTTC. Protein product: CASSDSFGAYNEQFF. The gene calls are TRBV6-4 and TRBJ2-1; tentatively, D is TRBD1 or TRBD2 (5 bases each). This CDR3 has 15 residues. V was cut by 0 bases and J by 4 bases, with 10 bases left in between. Germline CDR1 MRHNA, CDR2 SNTAGT.

Concerning this clonotype: A read error may account for a junction end that differs from germline. The J gene is TRBJ2-4, the V gene TRBV6-1, with D possibly matching TRBD1 (6 bases). The CDR3 length is 14 residues. Germline lookup yields CDR1 MNHNS and CDR2 SASEGT. CDR3 sequence reads: CASRGLGAKNTQYF. The DNA of the CDR3 is TGTGCCAGCAGGGGGCTGGGGGCCAAAAACACTCAGTACTTC.

In regard to this clonotype: The germline gene is not matched at one end of the junction; a read error may be the cause. DNA of the CDR3: TGTGGCAGCAGTCCCCTAGGGGCCAAAAACACGCAGTACTTC. The encoded protein is CGSSPLGAKNTQYF. This chain joins TRBV27 and TRBJ2-4; the D gene is possibly TRBD1 (5 bases). This CDR3 has 14 residues. Germline lookup yields CDR1 MNHEY and CDR2 SMNVEV (reference sequence).

This chain joins TRBV2 and TRBJ2-4, with 7 bases aligning to TRBD2. Per germline, CDR1 SNHLY and CDR2 FYNNEI. The CDR3 is made up of 14 amino acids. With 2 bases clipped from V and 13 bases from J, the junction kept 11 bases outside the gene matches. CDR3 DNA sequence: TGTGCCAGCAGTGAACTAGCGGAGTACAATGAGCAGTACTTC. As protein: CASSELAEYNEQYF.

Notes on this clonotype: Its ends do not fully match the called genes, so a read error is possible. The rearrangement links TRBV6-1 to TRBJ2-3; D might be TRBD1 (7 bases). Germline V CDR1 and CDR2: MNHNS, SASEGT. The length of the CDR3 is 14 residues. CDR3 coding DNA: TGTGCCGGCAGAGGGGGCGGAGGGCCAGAGACGCAGTACTTT. It yields the protein CAGRGGGGPETQYF.

V gene TRBV10-3 combines with J gene TRBJ2-5; TRBD2 agrees at 13 bases. J was trimmed by 11 bases and V by 10 bases; bases with no gene match: 19. The CDR3 sequence is 16 residues long. Germline CDR1 and CDR2: ENHRY and SYGVKD. The CDR3 reads CANRRTSGRFYNEQYF. CDR3 DNA: TGTGCCAACAGGCGGACTAGCGGGAGATTCTACAATGAGCAGTACTTC.

Notes on this clonotype: At one end, the junction sequence differs from germline, possibly due to a read error. The chain employs TRBV6-1 and TRBJ2-3, with 7 bases lining up with TRBD1. CDR3 length: 13 amino acids. Germline-derived CDR1 and CDR2 are MNHNS and SASEGT. The CDR3 bases are TGTGCCAGCAAGGGGGTGGGGACAGAGACGCAGTTTTTT. This sequence encodes CASKGVGTETQFF.